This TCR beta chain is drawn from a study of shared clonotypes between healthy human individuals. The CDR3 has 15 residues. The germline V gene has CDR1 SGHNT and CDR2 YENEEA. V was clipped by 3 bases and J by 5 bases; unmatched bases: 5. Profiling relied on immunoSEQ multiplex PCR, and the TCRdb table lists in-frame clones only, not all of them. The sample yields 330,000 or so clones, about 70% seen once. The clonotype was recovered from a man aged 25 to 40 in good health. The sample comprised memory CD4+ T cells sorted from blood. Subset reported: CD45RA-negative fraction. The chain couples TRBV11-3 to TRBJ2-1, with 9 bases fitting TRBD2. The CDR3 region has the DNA TGTGCCAGCAGCTTCGGGACTAGCAGCAACAATGAGCAGTTCTTC. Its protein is CASSFGTSSNNEQFF.